This TCR beta chain was found in a study of human T cells and chemical hapten exposure. Specified time point: patch test 1, 2 weeks after DPC sensitization. Treatment indicated: therapeutic diphenylcyclopropenone sensitization with weekly scalp DPC. V lost 3 bases and J lost 5, with 17 bases in between. Per germline, CDR1 SGHRS and CDR2 YFSETQ. This CDR3 comprises 15 residues. TCRdb used MiXCR to reprocess the RACE reads, holding one entry per CDR3 protein. The top ten hold roughly 1.5% of the sample, which has more than 80,000 distinct CDR3 sequences, 7.5% to 9.5% seen once. A remark on this clonotype: Its antigen is not known.

Findings and caveats of the study: Compared with pre-sensitization or healthy control sets, expanded TCRs clustered more.

This chain joins TRBV5-1 and TRBJ1-1, with D possibly TRBD1 on 5 matching bases. The sample was whole blood, taken in connection with sensitization to the hapten diphenylcyclopropenone (DPC). This clonotype was sampled from a woman younger than 45 with alopecia areata. Some clones in this sample may be carry-over from other donors' samples. The CDR3 reads CASSSVGGIGTEAFF. CDR3 nucleotide sequence: TGCGCCAGCAGCTCGGTGGGGGGTATCGGGACTGAAGCTTTCTTT.